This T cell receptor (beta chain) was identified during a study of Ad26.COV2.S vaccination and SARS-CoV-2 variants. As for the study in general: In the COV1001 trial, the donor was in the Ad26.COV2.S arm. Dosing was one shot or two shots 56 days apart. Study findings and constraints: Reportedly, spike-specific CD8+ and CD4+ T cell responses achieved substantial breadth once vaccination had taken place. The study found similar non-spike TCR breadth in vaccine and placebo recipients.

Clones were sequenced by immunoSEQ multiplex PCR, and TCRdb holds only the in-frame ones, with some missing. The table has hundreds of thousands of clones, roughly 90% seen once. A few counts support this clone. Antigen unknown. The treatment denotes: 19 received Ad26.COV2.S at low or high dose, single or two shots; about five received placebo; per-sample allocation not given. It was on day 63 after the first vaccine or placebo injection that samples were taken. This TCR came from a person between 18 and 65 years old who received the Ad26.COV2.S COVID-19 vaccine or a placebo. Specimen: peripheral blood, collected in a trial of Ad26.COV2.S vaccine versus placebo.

The CDR3 DNA reads TGTGCCAGCAGTCCGCTGACCGGTCGTTCACCCCTCCACTTT. This translates into CASSPLTGRSPLHF. This sequence joins TRBV27 and TRBJ1-6; D unclear. V lost 5 bases, J lost 9 bases, and 14 bases lay in between. The CDR3 length is 14 residues. The germline V gene has CDR1 MNHEY and CDR2 SMNVEV (reference sequence).